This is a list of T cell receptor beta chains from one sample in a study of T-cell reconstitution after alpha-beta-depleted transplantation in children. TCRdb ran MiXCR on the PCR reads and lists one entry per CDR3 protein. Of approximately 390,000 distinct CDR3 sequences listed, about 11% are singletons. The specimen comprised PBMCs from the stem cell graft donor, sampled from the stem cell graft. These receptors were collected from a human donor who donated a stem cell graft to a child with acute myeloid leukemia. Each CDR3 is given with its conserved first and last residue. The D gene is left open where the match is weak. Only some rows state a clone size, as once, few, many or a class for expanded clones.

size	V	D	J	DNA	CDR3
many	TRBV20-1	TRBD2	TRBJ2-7	TGCAGTGCTAGTAAAGCGGGACTCTACGAGCAGTACTTC	CSASKAGLYEQYF
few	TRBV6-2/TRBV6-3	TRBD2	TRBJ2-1	TGTGCCAGCAGTTACTCGACCGCGGGAGGTCGGGATGAGCAGTTCTTC	CASSYSTAGGRDEQFF
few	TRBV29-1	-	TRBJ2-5	TGCAGCGTTGAAGGGGCGAGGGGCGCCGAGACCCAGTACTTC	CSVEGARGAETQYF
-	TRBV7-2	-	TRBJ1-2	TGTGCCAGCAGCTTAGCAGGACAAAGCTATGGCTACACCTTC	CASSLAGQSYGYTF
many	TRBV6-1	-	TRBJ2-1	TGTGCCAGCAGTGACTACTCCGGGGCGAATGAGCAGTTCTTC	CASSDYSGANEQFF
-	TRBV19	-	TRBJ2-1	TGTGCCAGTAGTATAGATCGTACACAAACCTACAATGAGCAGTTCTTC	CASSIDRTQTYNEQFF
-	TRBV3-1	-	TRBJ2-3	TGTGCCAGCAGCCAAGGTGCCCCCCAGGCAGATACGCAGTATTTT	CASSQGAPQADTQYF
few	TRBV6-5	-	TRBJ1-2	TGTGCCAGCAGTTTTAGACAGAATAATAACTATGGCTACACCTTC	CASSFRQNNNYGYTF
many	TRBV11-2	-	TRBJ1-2	TGTGCCAGCAGCTTAGCCCGGGGGAACTATGGCTACACCTTC	CASSLARGNYGYTF
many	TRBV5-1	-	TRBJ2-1	TGCGCCAGCAGCTGGGATAGTGGGTCCTATGAGCAGTTCTTC	CASSWDSGSYEQFF
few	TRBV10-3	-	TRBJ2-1	TGTGCCACCGTGGCTAGCGAGTTGTTGGAGCAGTTCTTC	CATVASELLEQFF
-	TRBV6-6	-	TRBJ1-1	TGTGCCAGCAGGTTACAGGGTGACACTGAAGCTTTCTTT	CASRLQGDTEAFF
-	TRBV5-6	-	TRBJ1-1	TGTGCCAGCAGCTCGGGCCTACTTGGACGGTACGGTGAAGCTTTCTTT	CASSSGLLGRYGEAFF
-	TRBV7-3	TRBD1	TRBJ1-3	TGTGCCAGCGTCCGGCTTACAGGGGGCTTCGGAAACACCATATATTTT	CASVRLTGGFGNTIYF
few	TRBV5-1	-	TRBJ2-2	TGCGCCAGCAGTAGTCGAGCAGGGAGCACCGGGGAGCTGTTTTTT	CASSSRAGSTGELFF
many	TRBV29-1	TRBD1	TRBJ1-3	TGCAGCGGGGGACAGTCCGGAAACACCATATATTTT	CSGGQSGNTIYF
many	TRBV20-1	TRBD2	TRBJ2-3	TGCAGTGCTAGAGATCCCAGACCAGGACTAGCGAATAGGGATACGCAGTATTTT	CSARDPRPGLANRDTQYF
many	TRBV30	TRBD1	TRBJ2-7	TGTGCCTGGAGTGTACCGACAGGGGGCACCTACGAGCAGTACTTC	CAWSVPTGGTYEQYF
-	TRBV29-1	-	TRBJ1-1	TGCAGCGTTGGAGGCAGTCGCAAGGGGCAAAACACTGAAGCTTTCTTT	CSVGGSRKGQNTEAFF
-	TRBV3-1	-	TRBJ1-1	TGTGCCAGCAGCCAAGATCGGTGGGCCGCGGGCACTGAAGCTTTCTTT	CASSQDRWAAGTEAFF
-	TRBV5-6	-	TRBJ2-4	TGTGCCAGCAGCTTGGGCGACACCCGGCTAGCCAAAAACATTCAGTACTTC	CASSLGDTRLAKNIQYF
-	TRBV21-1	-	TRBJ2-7	TGTGCCAGCAGCACTCGGGCGGAGATCAAAATTTACGAGCAGTACTTC	CASSTRAEIKIYEQYF
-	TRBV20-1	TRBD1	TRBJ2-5	TGCAGTGCTAGAGATATACAGGGGGATAGAGGCACCCAGTACTTC	CSARDIQGDRGTQYF
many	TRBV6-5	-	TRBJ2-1	TGTGCCAGCAGTTACCCCGAGAAAGAGCAGTTCTTC	CASSYPEKEQFF
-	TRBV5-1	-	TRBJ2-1	TGCGCCACTGCACTAGCAACCTACAATGAGCAGTTCTTC	CATALATYNEQFF
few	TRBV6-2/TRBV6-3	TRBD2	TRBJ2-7	TGTGCCAGCAGCTCCGGGACTAGCGGGCCCTACGAGCAGTACTTC	CASSSGTSGPYEQYF
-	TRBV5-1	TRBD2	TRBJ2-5	TGCGCCAGCAGCTTCAAAGCGGGGAAAGAGACCCAGTACTTC	CASSFKAGKETQYF
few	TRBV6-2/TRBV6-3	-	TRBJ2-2	TGTGCCAGCAGTTACTCGGCAAGGGCCCCGACCGGGGAGCTGTTTTTT	CASSYSARAPTGELFF
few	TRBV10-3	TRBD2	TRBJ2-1	TGTGCCATCAGCGCGACTAGCGGGAGAAGTAATGAGCAGTTCTTC	CAISATSGRSNEQFF
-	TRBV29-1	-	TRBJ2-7	TGCAGCGTTGAGGTACAGCACCGAAAAACCGACTACGAGCAGTACTTC	CSVEVQHRKTDYEQYF
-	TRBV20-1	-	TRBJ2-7	TGCAGTGCTAGTTCCGGGACTTTCAGCTCCTACGAGCAGTACTTC	CSASSGTFSSYEQYF
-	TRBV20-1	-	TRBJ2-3	TGCAGTGCTAGACCCTCGGCCTTAGCAGATACGCAGTATTTT	CSARPSALADTQYF
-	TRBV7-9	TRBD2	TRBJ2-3	TGTGCCAGCAGCCGTACTAGCGGGAGGGCCGGAGCGCAGTATTTT	CASSRTSGRAGAQYF
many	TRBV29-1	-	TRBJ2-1	TGCAGCGCCCGGAGCGGGTCCCAGAGCTCCTACAATGAGCAGTTCTTC	CSARSGSQSSYNEQFF
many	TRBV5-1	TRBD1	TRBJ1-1	TGCGCCACCAAGGCGGACAGGGGGTCCAACACTGAAGCTTTCTTT	CATKADRGSNTEAFF
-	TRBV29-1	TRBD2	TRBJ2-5	TGCAGCGCCGCGGGACCTAGCGGCCAAGAGACCCAGTACTTC	CSAAGPSGQETQYF
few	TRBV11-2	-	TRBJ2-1	TGTGCCAGCAGCTCACCTAGGGGGTATGGGAATGAGCAGTTCTTC	CASSSPRGYGNEQFF
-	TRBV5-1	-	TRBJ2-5	TGCGCCAGCAGCTCTGCCGGGGCTCGGGAGACCCAGTACTTC	CASSSAGARETQYF
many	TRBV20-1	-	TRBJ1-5	TGCAGTGCTAGTGGTTTGCGGGCGGGACAGCCCCAGCATTTT	CSASGLRAGQPQHF
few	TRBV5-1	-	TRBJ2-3	TGCGCCAGCAAGGGCCCCGGGGCATCAGATACGCAGTATTTT	CASKGPGASDTQYF
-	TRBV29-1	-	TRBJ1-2	TGCAGCGTTGAACAGAGGGGCTATGGCTACACCTTC	CSVEQRGYGYTF
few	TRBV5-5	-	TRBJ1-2	TGTGCCAGCAGCTTTGGAGTCGGGAACCTCTATGGCTACACCTTC	CASSFGVGNLYGYTF
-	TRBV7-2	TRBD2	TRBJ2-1	TGTGCCAGCAGCTTACAGATAGCGGGAGCTTACAATGAGCAGTTCTTC	CASSLQIAGAYNEQFF